This T cell receptor beta chain derives from a study of blood T cell repertoires in COVID-19. Study summary: Donors in the United States, Italy and Spain gave samples during acute or convalescent COVID-19. T cells, B-cell-depleted T cells, or PBMCs provided the cDNA or gDNA that served as material.

Clones were sequenced by immunoSEQ multiplex PCR, and TCRdb holds only the in-frame ones, with some missing. The sample records about 200,000 clones, about 93% being singletons. Seattle's enrolled individuals joined amid active infection and were then monitored longitudinally. CDR3 length equals 14 residues. Trimming took off 5 bases at V and 0 bases at J, with 9 bases between the two ends. Germline lookup yields CDR1 MNHEY and CDR2 SVGAGI. The source is a man younger than 40 with COVID-19, enrolled during active disease. This rearrangement joins TRBV6-5 to TRBJ2-3, with a possible D match to TRBD1 (6 bases). Sequencing used peripheral blood. As DNA, the CDR3 is TGTGCCAGCAGTATGGACAGAAGCACAGATACGCAGTATTTT. Encoded protein: CASSMDRSTDTQYF.